The rows below give T cell receptor beta chains drawn from one sample of a study of cytomegalovirus exposure and HLA in healthy donors. Here immunoSEQ multiplex PCR was the method, and the copy in TCRdb shows in-frame clones only, minus some. The sample consists of roughly 150,000 clones, approximately 70% of them appearing once. Sequencing was done on a sample of PBMCs. All receptors derive from a woman aged 55 to 70 in good health and CMV-seropositive. CDR3s include the opening cysteine and the closing phenylalanine or tryptophan. The D gene is left open where the match is weak. Expanded clones are given a class, and other clones once, few, many or no size at all.

v_gene	j_gene	d_gene	abundance	len	CDR3aa	CDR3nt
TRBV19	TRBJ1-1	.	.	13	CASSISMNTEAFF	TGTGCCAGTAGTATATCCATGAACACTGAAGCTTTCTTT
TRBV19	TRBJ1-1	.	.	13	CTELQGLGTEAFF	TGCACTGAGTTGCAGGGGCTGGGCACTGAAGCTTTCTTT
TRBV9	TRBJ2-6	.	.	16	CASSVGRARGANVLTF	TGTGCCAGCAGCGTAGGCAGGGCCCGTGGGGCCAACGTCCTGACTTTC
TRBV28	TRBJ1-2	TRBD1	.	14	CASKGAVRGGGYTF	TGTGCCAGCAAGGGGGCAGTACGGGGGGGAGGCTACACCTTC
TRBV6-5	TRBJ2-1	TRBD2	few	16	CASSYSRASGYNEQFF	TGTGCCAGCAGTTACTCCAGGGCTAGCGGATACAATGAGCAGTTCTTC
TRBV5-8	TRBJ1-1	TRBD1	.	17	CASSTGQGLALNTEAFF	TGTGCCAGCAGTACCGGACAGGGTCTAGCTTTGAACACTGAAGCTTTCTTT
TRBV7-8	TRBJ1-2	TRBD1	.	16	CASSSKRTGLDYGYTF	TGTGCCAGCAGCTCAAAACGGACAGGGTTGGACTATGGCTACACCTTC
TRBV6-6	TRBJ2-7	.	.	12	CASSYTSGEQYF	TGTGCCAGCAGTTACACATCGGGTGAGCAGTACTTC
TRBV5-4	TRBJ1-1	TRBD1	.	15	CASTDRGHLNTEAFF	TGTGCCAGCACCGACAGGGGACACTTGAACACTGAAGCTTTCTTT
TRBV7-3	TRBJ2-1	.	.	15	CASSSGRAENLEQFF	TGTGCCAGCAGCTCCGGGCGGGCCGAGAATTTGGAGCAGTTCTTC
TRBV15	TRBJ2-7	TRBD2	.	17	CATSRAGTSGAPYEQYF	TGTGCCACCAGCAGAGCGGGGACTAGCGGGGCCCCCTACGAGCAGTACTTC
TRBV11-2	TRBJ1-5	.	once	15	CASSPGERGGQPQHF	TGTGCCAGCAGCCCGGGGGAGAGGGGAGGTCAGCCCCAGCATTTT
TRBV29-1	TRBJ2-3	.	.	13	CSAPGGSTDTQYF	TGCAGCGCGCCCGGGGGATCCACAGATACGCAGTATTTT
TRBV6-1	TRBJ1-2	.	.	15	CASSRGPSSPSGYTF	TGTGCCAGCAGTAGGGGTCCTTCGAGCCCTTCGGGCTACACCTTC
TRBV5-4	TRBJ2-2	TRBD1	.	15	CASSWGQGNTGELFF	TGTGCCAGCAGCTGGGGACAGGGGAACACCGGGGAGCTGTTTTTT
TRBV5-1	TRBJ1-2	TRBD1	.	13	CASSQTGNYGYTF	TGCGCCAGCAGCCAGACAGGGAACTATGGCTACACCTTC
TRBV9	TRBJ2-3	TRBD2	.	15	CASSRRGGWTDTQYF	TGTGCCAGCAGCCGCCGGGGAGGGTGGACAGATACGCAGTATTTT
TRBV2	TRBJ2-1	.	.	13	CASSGPGRNEQFF	TGTGCCAGCAGTGGGCCAGGGAGGAATGAGCAGTTCTTC
TRBV6-5	TRBJ2-3	.	.	13	CASIGRGTDTQYF	TGTGCCAGCATTGGCAGGGGCACAGATACGCAGTATTTT
TRBV29-1	TRBJ1-5	TRBD1	.	14	CSVGGGQGNQPQHF	TGCAGCGTTGGCGGGGGACAGGGCAATCAGCCCCAGCATTTT
TRBV4-2	TRBJ2-6	.	few	16	CASSQSLLAGANVLTF	TGTGCCAGCAGCCAATCACTCTTGGCTGGGGCCAACGTCCTGACTTTC
TRBV4-1	TRBJ1-2	.	.	15	CASSQARTHDYGYTF	TGCGCCAGCAGCCAAGCCCGGACTCATGACTATGGCTACACCTTC
TRBV10-3	TRBJ1-1	.	few	15	CAISERTRGGTEAFF	TGTGCCATCAGTGAGCGGACCCGGGGGGGAACTGAAGCTTTCTTT
TRBV4-1	TRBJ2-7	.	few	15	CASSQVPGGAYEQYF	TGCGCCAGCAGCCAAGTCCCCGGGGGAGCCTACGAGCAGTACTTC
TRBV25-1	TRBJ1-2	.	.	11	CASSENMGYTF	TGTGCCAGCAGTGAAAACATGGGCTACACCTTC
TRBV28	TRBJ1-1	.	few	15	CASSSSQGRNTEAFF	TGTGCCAGCAGTTCCTCTCAGGGGAGGAACACTGAAGCTTTCTTT
TRBV5-1	TRBJ1-1	.	few	13	CASSLGGGTEAFF	TGCGCCAGCAGCTTGGGGGGAGGCACTGAAGCTTTCTTT
TRBV5-1	TRBJ1-2	.	.	14	CASSFGGKSYGYTF	TGCGCCAGCAGCTTTGGGGGGAAATCCTATGGCTACACCTTC
TRBV6-5	TRBJ1-4	.	.	15	CASSYSSSTNEKLFF	TGTGCCAGCAGTTACTCGTCATCAACTAATGAAAAACTGTTTTTT
TRBV10-3	TRBJ1-4	TRBD1	.	17	CAISEHTGGTPNEKLFF	TGTGCCATCAGTGAGCACACAGGGGGCACGCCTAATGAAAAACTGTTTTTT
TRBV28	TRBJ1-1	.	.	13	CASGRVRETEAFF	TGTGCCAGCGGGAGAGTTCGGGAGACTGAAGCTTTCTTT
TRBV6-5	TRBJ1-2	.	.	14	CASSYARTNYGYTF	TGTGCCAGCAGTTACGCCAGAACTAACTATGGCTACACCTTC
TRBV28	TRBJ1-1	.	.	14	CASIKAGRHTEAFF	TGTGCCAGCATCAAAGCGGGGCGACACACTGAAGCTTTCTTT
TRBV9	TRBJ1-2	.	.	13	CASSLTGEGGYTF	TGTGCCAGCAGCCTAACAGGTGAAGGCGGCTACACCTTC
TRBV5-1	TRBJ2-2	.	.	15	CASSLVGGDTGELFF	TGCGCCAGCAGCTTGGTCGGAGGGGACACCGGGGAGCTGTTTTTT
TRBV10-3	TRBJ1-2	.	once	14	CAISDPGRGYGYTF	TGTGCCATCAGTGACCCGGGCAGGGGCTATGGCTACACCTTC
TRBV28	TRBJ1-4	TRBD1	.	14	CASSLGDRGRELFF	TGTGCCAGCAGTCTAGGGGACAGGGGGCGGGAACTGTTTTTT
TRBV7-7	TRBJ2-6	.	.	14	CASSSLSGANVLTF	TGTGCTAGCAGCTCTCTCTCTGGGGCCAACGTCCTGACTTTC
TRBV19	TRBJ1-1	.	.	15	CASMFGGDGRTEAFF	TGTGCCAGTATGTTCGGGGGGGATGGTCGCACTGAAGCTTTCTTT
TRBV19	TRBJ1-2	TRBD1	.	15	CASSTPGGNFYGYTF	TGTGCCAGTAGTACCCCAGGGGGCAATTTCTATGGCTACACCTTC
TRBV25-1	TRBJ1-2	TRBD1	.	14	CASSEGQGASGYTF	TGTGCCAGCAGTGAAGGACAGGGGGCTAGTGGCTACACCTTC
TRBV13	TRBJ1-1	.	once	13	CASSLGGYSEAFF	TGTGCCAGCAGCTTAGGTGGTTACAGCGAAGCTTTCTTT
TRBV7-3	TRBJ1-1	TRBD1	few	12	CASSPGQGAAFF	TGTGCCAGCAGCCCGGGACAGGGTGCGGCTTTCTTT
TRBV19	TRBJ1-5	TRBD1	.	15	CASSIRQGGNQPQHF	TGTGCCAGTAGTATCCGACAGGGTGGCAATCAGCCCCAGCATTTT
TRBV4-2	TRBJ2-7	TRBD2	.	17	CASSQEGTSGIFYEQYF	TGTGCCAGCAGCCAAGAGGGGACTAGCGGGATTTTCTACGAGCAGTACTTC
TRBV27	TRBJ1-5	TRBD1	.	17	CASGPKTAGGNVQPQHF	TGTGCCAGCGGCCCTAAAACGGCAGGGGGCAATGTTCAGCCCCAGCATTTT
TRBV5-1	TRBJ1-2	TRBD1	.	15	CASRPGTGDVYGYTF	TGCGCCAGCAGACCCGGGACAGGCGATGTCTATGGCTACACCTTC
TRBV14	TRBJ2-2	TRBD2	.	16	CASSQVPSGRAGELFF	TGTGCCAGCAGCCAAGTACCGAGCGGGAGGGCCGGGGAGCTGTTTTTT
TRBV7-9	TRBJ1-5	.	.	13	CASSVYRDQPQHF	TGTGCCAGCAGCGTCTACAGGGATCAGCCCCAGCATTTT
TRBV15	TRBJ2-2	.	.	15	CATSPRTEYTGELFF	TGTGCCACCAGCCCGAGGACAGAATACACCGGGGAGCTGTTTTTT
TRBV18	TRBJ1-1	.	few	12	CASSPMNTEAFF	TGTGCCAGCTCACCCATGAACACTGAAGCTTTCTTT
TRBV5-6	TRBJ2-3	TRBD1	.	15	CASSLAGQGTDTQYF	TGTGCCAGCAGCTTGGCGGGACAGGGAACAGATACGCAGTATTTT
TRBV11-2	TRBJ2-1	.	.	13	CASSLGSYNEQFF	TGTGCCAGCAGCTTAGGGAGCTACAATGAGCAGTTCTTC
TRBV11-2	TRBJ2-2	TRBD1	.	15	CASSLVTGQAGELFF	TGTGCCAGCAGCTTAGTGACAGGGCAGGCCGGGGAGCTGTTTTTT
TRBV5-4	TRBJ2-5	.	.	12	CASSSTKETQYF	TGTGCCAGCAGCTCCACAAAAGAGACCCAGTACTTC
TRBV25-1	TRBJ1-1	.	.	12	CASVRGWTEAFF	TGTGCCAGCGTACGGGGTTGGACTGAAGCTTTCTTT
TRBV5-1	TRBJ2-1	.	once	18	CASRLQSTSLSSYNEQFF	TGCGCCAGCCGCCTTCAAAGTACTAGTCTTAGCTCCTACAATGAGCAGTTCTTC